The entry below gives a single TCR beta chain sequence along with its context. Its antigen remains unidentified. These data come from a study of graft-versus-host responses after intestinal transplantation. Study details: Uniformly, recipients were administered anti-thymocyte globulin induction with subsequent tacrolimus and steroids for 2 to 3 years. Whole-study findings and limits: Circulating GvH clones peaking coincided with falling HvG clones soon after transplant.

Germline V gene lookup returns CDR1 SNHLY and CDR2 FYNNEI. The CDR3 contains 11 residues. V lost 4 bases, J lost 6 bases, and 4 bases lay in between. The method was immunoSEQ multiplex PCR; TCRdb's version includes in-frame clones alone and lacks a portion of them. Of around 99,000 clones listed, over 80% are singletons. Sequencing used unstimulated CD4+ T cells sorted from spleen or lymph node cells, obtained before transplant. The clonotype comes from a human donor who was the organ donor for an intestinal transplant. The genes are TRBV2 and TRBJ2-1, with D unclear. In DNA, the CDR3 is TGTGCCAGCAGTGTGACCAATGAGCAGTTCTTC. This sequence encodes CASSVTNEQFF.